Sequencing of this T cell receptor beta chain was carried out in a study of tumor and adjacent non-tumor tissue in lung cancer (dated by TCRdb to the late 2010s). Notes on the research overall: By cancer type, the cohort comprised 12 to 13 adenocarcinoma patients, a couple of squamous cell carcinoma patients and 1 small cell lung cancer patient. Ages among the roughly 15 patients ranged from about 31 to 76 years, there were approximately 10 men and 5 women, and disease was at TNM stage I to III. A total of some 130,000,000 productive TCRbeta reads were generated by sequencing, corresponding to an average of about 4.17 million reads per sample. The study compared bulk TCRbeta repertoires between lung tumor tissue and matched distant non-tumor lung tissue from about 14 lung cancer patients. For each patient, one tumor sample and one normal lung sample were taken, giving some 33 paired specimens that underwent TCRbeta CDR3 sequencing.

RNA was isolated from bulk unsorted tissue, and RNA quality was assessed with a NanoDrop ND-1000 and an Agilent 2100. Distant non-tumor tissue taken more than 3 cm from the tumor edge was used as the normal lung sample. Newly diagnosed lung cancer patients without prior chemotherapy who had been admitted for thoracic surgery in China between August and November 2014 were enrolled as donors. Patients who had received previous radiotherapy or chemotherapy, or who had another concurrent cancer, were excluded from the study. Pieces of surgical tissue measuring 1-2 cm3 were kept in RNAlater solution and stored at -80 degrees C until use. The CDR3 length equals 16 residues, ends included. Kept here is only the CDR3 DNA, which spans 48 bases and is read in frame from base 1. V gives up 2 bases and J gives up 6 bases, and the segment between their germline ends measures 17 bases. The germline V gene encodes CDR1 SGHRS and CDR2 YFSETQ.

The full study reports these points: In normal lung, the top 100 clones accounted for a significantly larger cumulative share of the repertoire than in tumor tissue. Because peripheral blood was not sequenced, blood TCRbeta repertoires in the lung cancer patients of the study were not examined. Younger patients had significantly higher TCR diversity, and higher tumor TCR diversity was associated with shorter overall and disease-free survival. Neither the sequencing platform nor unique molecular identifiers are named or mentioned anywhere in the methods. Tumor tissue showed significantly greater TCR diversity (inverse Simpson) than normal lung tissue (approximately 400 vs 170, P = 0.0075, Mann-Whitney U test). Only about 14 patients were in the cohort, and the authors stated that larger samples and more detailed clinical data are needed.

Of note for this clonotype: Its recognized antigen is unknown. Since the CDR3 does not end with the conserved phenylalanine or tryptophan, this likely comes from a read error.

Library preparation used multiplex PCR. Reads for this sample came from an Illumina HiSeq 2500. TCRbeta libraries were constructed through three rounds of nested PCR with primers (Table S4) according to protocols modified from ARM-PCR. Before sequencing, PCR products in the 200-500 bp range were cut out of the gel and cleaned up using the QIAquick gel extraction kit. As for the authors' bioinformatics: Trimmomatic was used to clean the reads, FLASH was used to merge the reads into complete CDR3 sequences, and MiTCR was used to assign the reads to V(D)J germline segments. VDJtools was used to compute clonal diversity as the inverse Simpson's index. In-frame sequences without a premature stop codon were defined as productive reads. TCRdb reanalyzed the raw reads on its own, using fastp at Q25 for trimming and MiXCR for clone calling, and kept in-frame beta chains. Each entry merges the rows of one CDR3 protein and shows their most common DNA and genes. These V and J calls originate from TCRdb's pipeline instead of the authors' own analysis. For this sample the table gives 50,000 to 70,000 distinct CDR3 sequences, of which about 61% were detected only once. The ten largest clones represent less than 35% of the sample.

The origin of this receptor is a man aged 70-80 years with non-small cell lung cancer. Sequencing input: distant non-tumor lung tissue. Recombination connected TRBV5-1 to TRBJ2-2; TRBD1 is a possible D gene, resting on 6 matching bases. The sequence in DNA is TGCGCCAGCAGCTTCGGGCAGGGACAACCCGCCGGGGAGCTGTTTCTT. It codes for CASSFGQGQPAGELFL.